The 31 T cell receptor beta chains reported below all come from one sample, sequenced in a study of technical replicates of blood from a few donors. The assay was immunoSEQ multiplex PCR, and TCRdb's table has in-frame clones only and misses some. The profile shows approximately 49,000 clones, around 90% of them singletons. The sequencing sample was made of PBMCs. Source of these receptors: a human donor in good health. Some clones in this sample may be carry-over from other donors' samples.

This clone was detected only a few times. J is TRBJ1-1 and V is TRBV5-1; D unresolved. Per germline, CDR1 SGHRS and CDR2 YFSETQ. The V end was cut by 0 bases, the J end by 0 bases, with 12 bases between. This CDR3 spans 16 amino acids. CDR3 amino acids: CASSLGRGRMNTEAFF. The CDR3 nucleotides are TGCGCCAGCAGCTTGGGGCGGGGTAGAATGAACACTGAAGCTTTCTTT.

The CDR3, as DNA: TGTGCCAGCAGCATGGGGACTAGCGGGAGAAGGCGAGACGGAGAGACCCAGTACTTC. Protein product: CASSMGTSGRRRDGETQYF. The chain links TRBV5-4 to TRBJ2-5; TRBD2 agrees at 14 bases. CDR1 is SGHNT and CDR2 is YYREEE in the germline V gene (reference sequence). The CDR3 is 19 residues long. The junction had 15 bases not matched to a gene; V was cut back by 4 bases and J by 4 bases.

The chain links TRBV7-2 to TRBJ1-1, with a weak D call TRBD1 (5 bases). Trimming stripped 1 base from V and 2 bases from J, with 11 bases between. This CDR3 contains 15 residues. Germline V gene sequence: CDR1 SGHTA, CDR2 FQGNSA. In nucleotides, the CDR3 is TGTGCCAGCAGCTTAGGTGGTGGGGCCAACACTGAAGCTTTCTTT. Its protein product is CASSLGGGANTEAFF.

The gene calls are TRBV7-9 and TRBJ1-1; D possibly corresponds to TRBD1 (6 bases). Trimming left V 5 bases short and J 2 bases short, with 12 bases between. Germline CDR1 and CDR2: SEHNR and FQNEAQ (reference sequence). The CDR3 is 14 residues long. The CDR3 reads CASSTAGGNTEAFF. The CDR3 DNA is TGTGCCAGCAGCACAGCGGGGGGCAACACTGAAGCTTTCTTT.

This chain joins TRBV6-5 and TRBJ2-3; no reliable D call. This CDR3 spans 14 amino acids. V gave up 0 bases and J gave up 2 bases, with 6 bases separating them. Germline V CDR1 and CDR2: MNHEY, SVGAGI. DNA for the CDR3: TGTGCCAGCAGTTACTCCGACACCACAGATACGCAGTATTTT. Protein product: CASSYSDTTDTQYF.

This chain connects TRBV7-2 to TRBJ1-5; TRBD1 agrees at 11 bases. The CDR3 is made up of 13 amino acids. The junction had 4 bases not matched to a gene; V was cut back by 2 bases and J by 13 bases. The V gene's germline CDR1 is SGHTA and CDR2 FQGNSA. CDR3 in DNA: TGTGCCAGCAGCTTAAGGGGGACAGGGGGGCAGCATTTT. It is translated as CASSLRGTGGQHF.

Only one count was recorded for this clone. The V call is TRBV7-6, the J call TRBJ1-3; perhaps TRBD1 as D (5 bases). The CDR3 is made up of 14 amino acids. Germline values: CDR1 SGHVS, CDR2 FNYEAQ. Trimming removed 7 bases from V and 0 bases from J, with 10 bases in between. The CDR3 nucleotides are TGTGCCAGCAAAGGGGCAGCCTCTGGAAACACCATATATTTT. Translation: CASKGAASGNTIYF.

The CDR3 loop is CASSHGLAGGSASYNEQFF. CDR3 bases: TGTGCCAGCAGCCATGGACTAGCGGGGGGCTCCGCCTCCTACAATGAGCAGTTCTTC. The chain carries TRBV4-2 and TRBJ2-1; TRBD2 aligns across 14 bases. The germline CDR1 and CDR2 sequences are LGHNA and YNFKEQ. The CDR3 is made up of 19 amino acids. Unmatched junction bases numbered 7, after V lost 3 bases and J lost 0 bases.

The rearrangement uses TRBV7-3 and TRBJ2-1; D remains ambiguous. The CDR3 loop spans 14 amino acids. V was pared by 1 base and J by 6 bases, with 10 bases between. Germline V gene data show CDR1 as SGHTA and CDR2 as FQGTGA. In DNA, the CDR3 is TGTGCCAGCAGCTTAATCCCTCCCCCCAATGAGCAGTTCTTC. Translation gives CASSLIPPPNEQFF.

This sequence joins TRBV4-3 and TRBJ2-7; TRBD2 matches at 9 bases. The CDR3 loop spans 15 amino acids. The germline gives CDR1 LGHNA, CDR2 YSLEER. The V and J ends lost 0 bases and 2 bases, in that order; junction bases with no gene match: 2. The CDR3 nucleotides are TGCGCCAGCAGCCAAGAGCCTAGCGGGGCCTACGAGCAGTACTTC. This translates into CASSQEPSGAYEQYF.

This rearrangement joins TRBV6-1 to TRBJ1-2; no definite D call. V lost 7 bases to trimming and J lost 4 bases, with 16 bases between them. The CDR3 extends over 14 amino acids. The germline CDR1 and CDR2 sequences are MNHNS and SASEGT. The CDR3: CASTDAAGLYGYTF. DNA of the CDR3: TGTGCCAGCACTGATGCTGCAGGCCTCTATGGCTACACCTTC.

The V and J genes are TRBV19 and TRBJ2-1, with TRBD2 identical over 12 bases. V gave up 4 bases and J gave up 13 bases; unmatched junction bases: 5. Germline V gene lookup returns CDR1 LNHDA and CDR2 SQIVND (reference sequence). The length of the CDR3 is 13 residues. The CDR3 DNA sequence: TGTGCCAGTAGTACCCGGACTAGCGGGGACCAGTTCTTC. Translated, it gives CASSTRTSGDQFF.

The rearrangement links TRBV6-5 to TRBJ1-2; no definite D call. Germline CDR1 reads MNHEY; CDR2 reads SVGAGI. Trimming removed 0 bases from V and 4 bases from J, with 9 bases in between. The length of the CDR3 is 14 residues. The CDR3 sequence: CASSYSGRSYGYTF. The CDR3 region has the DNA TGTGCCAGCAGTTACTCGGGCAGAAGCTATGGCTACACCTTC.

The chain combines TRBV30 with TRBJ1-2, with 9 bases aligning to TRBD1. The length of the CDR3 is 15 residues. V was pared by 3 bases and J by 4 bases, with 9 bases of the junction left unmatched. The germline V gene encodes CDR1 GTSNPN and CDR2 SVGIG (reference sequence). The CDR3 DNA is TGTGCCTGGAGCCCCGGGACAGGGCCTCTCTATGGCTACACCTTC. Translating gives CAWSPGTGPLYGYTF.

The V gene is TRBV27, the J gene TRBJ2-2; TRBD2 aligns across 7 bases. V was pared by 5 bases and J by 4 bases, with 1 base of the junction left unmatched. The CDR3 is made up of 13 amino acids. Germline CDR1 MNHEY, CDR2 SMNVEV (reference sequence). CDR3 loop: CASSGRGTGELFF. CDR3 DNA sequence: TGTGCCAGCAGTGGGAGGGGCACCGGGGAGCTGTTTTTT.

J is TRBJ1-4 and V is TRBV18, with a weak D call TRBD1 (6 bases). The CDR3 is 13 amino acids. The germline V gene encodes CDR1 KGHSH and CDR2 LQKENI. Between the trimmed V and J ends, which lost 0 bases and 7 bases, there was a span of 6 bases. The CDR3 loop reads CASSPPQGEKLFF. The CDR3 DNA is TGTGCCAGCTCACCACCACAGGGTGAAAAACTGTTTTTT. Full variable domain (outside the CDR3, taken from reference TRBV18 and TRBJ1-4): NAGVMQNPRHLVRRRGQEARLRCSPMKGHSHVYWYRQLPEEGLKFMVYLQKENIIDESGMPKERFSAEFPKEGPSILRIQQVVRGDSAAYFCASSPPQGEKLFFGSGTQLSVL.

The chain employs TRBV10-3 and TRBJ1-1, with no clear D. Germline V gene data show CDR1 as ENHRY and CDR2 as SYGVKD. The CDR3 is made up of 11 amino acids. The V and J ends lost 10 bases and 3 bases respectively, with 9 bases between them. The CDR3 nucleotides are TGTGCCAGCCGTACGGACACTGAAGCTTTCTTT. Its translation: CASRTDTEAFF.

The V call is TRBV15, the J call TRBJ2-5, with 10 bases fitting TRBD2. This CDR3 is 13 amino acids long. Per the germline V gene, CDR1 is LNHNV and CDR2 is YYDKDF (reference sequence). V lost 9 bases and J lost 5; bases outside the gene matches: 6. CDR3: CATSGGAGETQYF. As DNA, the CDR3 is TGTGCCACAAGCGGGGGGGCCGGTGAGACCCAGTACTTC.

The chain recombines TRBV11-2 with TRBJ2-7; D is unresolved. This CDR3 is 11 amino acids long. Germline CDR1 reads SGHAT; CDR2 reads FQNNGV. Deletions cut 8 bases from V and 3 bases from J, with 8 bases between. CDR3 bases: TGTGCCAGCCGCGCCTACTACGAGCAGTACTTC. It yields the protein CASRAYYEQYF. Supplemented by reference TRBV11-2 and TRBJ2-7, the full variable domain reads EAGVAQSPRYKIIEKRQSVAFWCNPISGHATLYWYQQILGQGPKLLIQFQNNGVVDDSQLPKDRFSAERLKGVDSTLKIQPAKLEDSAVYLCASRAYYEQYFGPGTRLTVT.

The gene calls are TRBV7-2 and TRBJ1-2, with TRBD1 matching 7 bases. The CDR3 consists of 13 residues. Germline CDR1 and CDR2: SGHTA and FQGNSA. V was pared by 5 bases and J by 0 bases, with 0 bases of the junction left unmatched. This CDR3 is CASSGQANYGYTF. DNA for the CDR3: TGTGCCAGCAGCGGACAGGCTAACTATGGCTACACCTTC.

This chain links TRBV7-2 with TRBJ2-3, with 11 bases fitting TRBD2. CDR3 length: 17 amino acids. V lost 1 base to trimming and J lost 5 bases; unmatched junction nucleotides: 8. Germline-derived CDR1 and CDR2 are SGHTA and FQGNSA. CDR3 nucleotides: TGTGCCAGCAGCTTAGATATAGCGGGGGGGCATAGAGATACGCAGTATTTT. This translates into CASSLDIAGGHRDTQYF.

The CDR3 DNA reads as TGTGCCAGCAGTCTGGGCGAAGGCAATCAGCCCCAGCATTTT. This sequence encodes CASSLGEGNQPQHF. The chain has TRBV25-1 and TRBJ1-5; D gene unclear. Germline values: CDR1 MGHDK, CDR2 SYGVNS. V was pared by 5 bases and J by 2 bases, with 10 bases between. The CDR3 sequence is 14 residues long. The full variable domain, in which reference TRBV25-1 and TRBJ1-5 provide the parts outside the CDR3, is EADIYQTPRYLVIGTGKKITLECSQTMGHDKMYWYQQDPGMELHLIHYSYGVNSTEKGDLSSESTVSRIRTEHFPLTLESARPSHTSQYLCASSLGEGNQPQHFGDGTRLSIL.

The chain recombines TRBV5-4 with TRBJ2-1, with a possible D match to TRBD2 (6 bases). Germline assignment: CDR1 SGHNT and CDR2 YYREEE (reference sequence). CDR3 size: 17 residues. V was cut by 4 bases and J by 0 bases, with 17 bases left in between. The CDR3 nucleotides are TGTGCCAGCAGCATCACCGGTAGCGGAAGCTCCTACAATGAGCAGTTCTTC. The encoded protein is CASSITGSGSSYNEQFF.

The chain uses TRBV28 and TRBJ1-2; D is perhaps TRBD1 (6 bases). The CDR3 is 15 residues long. The germline gives CDR1 MDHEN, CDR2 SYDVKM. V was pared by 6 bases and J by 8 bases, with 22 bases between. For the CDR3, the DNA is TGTGCCAGCAGCCCTGGGGGCCCAGGGGCTCTGGGCTACACCTTC. Translated, it gives CASSPGGPGALGYTF.

This chain joins TRBV27 and TRBJ2-3, with 8 bases identical to TRBD2. The V gene end was trimmed by 4 bases and the J gene end by 5 bases; junction bases not matched to a gene: 14. The CDR3 length is 17 residues. Germline-derived CDR1 and CDR2 are MNHEY and SMNVEV (reference sequence). The CDR3 nucleotides are TGTGCCAGCAGTTCCCCCCGGGTAGCGGGGAAGCTAGATACGCAGTATTTT. Translated, it gives CASSSPRVAGKLDTQYF.

V usage is TRBV7-2 and J usage is TRBJ2-6, with 12 nucleotides matching TRBD1. V dropped 5 bases and J dropped 0; count of bases not matched to a gene: 2. Germline CDR1 reads SGHTA; CDR2 reads FQGNSA. This CDR3 is 17 amino acids long. The CDR3 bases are TGTGCCAGCAGCCGGGGACAGGGGGCCTCTGGGGCCAACGTCCTGACTTTC. It translates to CASSRGQGASGANVLTF.

This chain joins TRBV6-5 and TRBJ1-1; D possibly corresponds to TRBD1 (5 bases). CDR1 and CDR2 (germline): MNHEY, SVGAGI. This CDR3 spans 15 amino acids. The ends were cut back, 2 bases at V and 4 bases at J, with 14 bases in the middle. As DNA, the CDR3 is TGTGCCAGCAGTTACCCGAGCCAGGGCATCACTGAAGCTTTCTTT. Protein product: CASSYPSQGITEAFF.

The genes are TRBV6-5 and TRBJ2-7, with 10 bases fitting TRBD1. The J segment lost 1 base and the V segment lost 2 bases, leaving 2 bases of the junction unmatched. The V gene's germline CDR1 is MNHEY and CDR2 SVGAGI. The CDR3 consists of 15 residues. The CDR3 sequence: CASSYRDRGSYEQYF. In DNA, the CDR3 is TGTGCCAGCAGTTACAGGGACAGGGGATCCTACGAGCAGTACTTC.

This clone has only one observation. This chain connects TRBV11-3 to TRBJ1-1, with TRBD1 matching over 7 bases. This CDR3 comprises 12 residues. J gave up 11 bases and V 4 bases, and 7 bases lay outside the gene matches. In germline, CDR1 is SGHNT, CDR2 YENEEA. CDR3 coding DNA: TGTGCCAGCAGCTATTCCACAGGGGATGCTTTCTTT. Its translation is CASSYSTGDAFF. The entire variable domain, with the rest obtained from reference TRBV11-3 and TRBJ1-1, is as follows: EAGVVQSPRYKIIEKKQPVAFWCNPISGHNTLYWYLQNLGQGPELLIRYENEEAVDDSQLPKDRFSAERLKGVDSTLKIQPAELGDSAVYLCASSYSTGDAFFGQGTRLTVV.

The rearrangement joins TRBV7-9 to TRBJ1-3; D possibly corresponds to TRBD1 (6 bases). This CDR3 contains 15 residues. The germline V and J ends were trimmed by 1 base and 0 bases, with 7 bases remaining between them. The germline CDR1 and CDR2 sequences are SEHNR and FQNEAQ (reference sequence). The CDR3 sequence is CASSLGDTSGNTIYF. The CDR3 bases are TGTGCCAGCAGCTTAGGGGACACCTCTGGAAACACCATATATTTT. Looking up the rest from reference TRBV7-9 and TRBJ1-3 gives the full variable domain: DTGVSQNPRHKITKRGQNVTFRCDPISEHNRLYWYRQTLGQGPEFLTYFQNEAQLEKSRLLSDRFSAERPKGSFSTLEIQRTEQGDSAMYLCASSLGDTSGNTIYFGEGSWLTVV.

This clone occurred once. The chain links TRBV30 to TRBJ2-1, with TRBD2 as a possible D gene (5 bases). Trimming shortened V by 0 bases and J by 9 bases, and 12 bases separated the two germline ends. Germline CDR1 GTSNPN, CDR2 SVGIG (reference sequence). This CDR3 is 13 amino acids long. CDR3 nucleotides: TGTGCCTGGAGTGTATTGGATGGAGGTGAGCAGTTCTTC. This encodes CAWSVLDGGEQFF.